The 30 T cell receptor beta chains in this list originate from one sample, sequenced in a study of somatic mutations in cytotoxic T cells in rheumatoid arthritis (dated by TCRdb to the late 2010s). The method was the immunoSEQ multiplex PCR assay. TCRdb took over this immuneACCESS table, retaining in-frame rearrangements with V and J assigned. Such tables are incomplete; in checked studies, under half of the missing clones stem from an unresolved V gene, and the remainder is unexplained. Recorded for this sample are over 5,500 clones; roughly four fifths of them occurred a single time. Clones ranked in the top ten supply roughly 4.5% of the sample. The sequenced sample was CD8+ T cells sorted from blood. Source of these receptors: an adult with rheumatoid arthritis.

The chain joins TRBV2 to TRBJ2-7; TRBD1 matches 11 bases. Per the germline V gene, CDR1 is SNHLY and CDR2 is FYNNEI. The length of the CDR3 is 15 residues. V was clipped by 8 bases and J by 5 bases; unmatched bases: 11. In nucleotides, the CDR3 is TGTGCCAGCCATAGTCGGGACAGGGGGTCCCACGAGCAGTACTTC. Amino acid sequence: CASHSRDRGSHEQYF.

The rearrangement joins TRBV4-2 to TRBJ2-4; 13 positions agree with TRBD2. This CDR3 contains 19 residues. Trimming took 3 bases from V and 8 from J; bases not matched to a gene: 16. Germline CDR1 reads LGHNA; CDR2 reads YNFKEQ. The CDR3 protein is CASSHPPPLAGGPGDIQYF. The CDR3 DNA reads TGTGCCAGCAGCCACCCACCCCCACTAGCGGGAGGGCCTGGAGACATTCAGTACTTC.

The V gene is TRBV13, the J gene TRBJ1-1; D might be TRBD1 (5 bases). Trimming removed 5 bases at V and 7 bases at J, with 17 bases between. This CDR3 contains 14 residues. Germline loops: CDR1 PRHDT, CDR2 FYEKMQ (reference sequence). This CDR3 is CASSPGGGLDEAFF. The CDR3 DNA is TGTGCCAGCAGCCCTGGGGGGGGACTCGATGAAGCTTTCTTT.

This clone was seen once. The rearrangement joins TRBV5-6 to TRBJ1-2; D ambiguous. The V and J ends lost 3 bases and 3 bases respectively, with 9 bases between them. The CDR3 spans 13 residues. The germline V gene encodes CDR1 SGHDT and CDR2 YYEEEE. Here the CDR3 reads CASSYDGDYGYTF. The CDR3 nucleotides are TGTGCCAGCAGCTATGACGGAGACTATGGCTACACCTTC.

V is TRBV9 and J is TRBJ2-1; unclear D gene. The CDR3 runs 13 residues. Germline V gene data show CDR1 as SGDLS and CDR2 as YYNGEE. V lost 3 bases to trimming and J lost 8 bases, with 12 bases between them. The CDR3 DNA reads TGTGCCAGCAGCGGGAACCTAAGGGATGAGCAGTTCTTC. Its protein product is CASSGNLRDEQFF.

This clone appeared a single time. The chain carries TRBV19 and TRBJ2-1; D remains unclear. Trimming left V 1 base short and J 6 bases short, with 16 bases between. Looked up from germline, CDR1 is LNHDA and CDR2 is SQIVND (reference sequence). The CDR3 loop spans 16 amino acids. The DNA of the CDR3 is TGTGCCAGTAGTATAGCCACCCCAGACTCGGCCAATGAGCAGTTCTTC. Residues: CASSIATPDSANEQFF.

In its sample, this clone was seen a few times. The V gene is TRBV11-2, the J gene TRBJ2-7, with 10 bases that match TRBD1. The J segment lost 2 bases and the V segment lost 5 bases, leaving 12 bases of the junction unmatched. Germline V lookup: CDR1 SGHAT, CDR2 FQNNGV. CDR3 length: 17 residues. CDR3 bases: TGTGCCAGCAGCCCAAGGGAGGGGGACAGGGGAACCTACGAGCAGTACTTC. It translates to CASSPREGDRGTYEQYF.

V is TRBV4-1 and J is TRBJ2-2, with TRBD1 matching over 9 bases. The junction had 10 bases not matched to a gene; V was cut back by 0 bases and J by 5 bases. CDR3 length: 18 amino acids. Germline CDR1 is MGHRA and CDR2 is YSYEKL. The CDR3 protein is CASSQDVGTGRYTGELFF. The DNA of the CDR3 is TGCGCCAGCAGCCAAGATGTGGGGACAGGGAGGTATACCGGGGAGCTGTTTTTT.

The V gene is TRBV10-3, the J gene TRBJ2-1; D is ambiguous. This CDR3 comprises 15 residues. V was pared by 0 bases and J by 3 bases, with 9 bases between. Germline loops: CDR1 ENHRY, CDR2 SYGVKD. The CDR3 loop is CAISESRTGYNEQFF. The CDR3 coding sequence is TGTGCCATCAGTGAGTCGAGGACCGGCTACAATGAGCAGTTCTTC.

This chain joins TRBV6-5 and TRBJ2-5; 8 bases agree with TRBD1. V dropped 2 bases and J dropped 4; count of bases not matched to a gene: 3. CDR3 length: 14 residues. Germline CDR1 reads MNHEY; CDR2 reads SVGAGI. In DNA form, the CDR3 reads TGTGCCAGCAGTTACCAGGGGGCCCCAGAGACCCAGTACTTC. As protein: CASSYQGAPETQYF.

This sequence joins TRBV6-1 and TRBJ2-1; D is perhaps TRBD1 (7 bases). Germline CDR1 and CDR2: MNHNS and SASEGT. Trimming stripped 6 bases from V and 6 bases from J, with 18 bases between. This CDR3 spans 15 amino acids. CDR3 in DNA: TGTGCCAGCAGCCTTAACAGGGGAGGTTTCAATGAGCAGTTCTTC. It yields the protein CASSLNRGGFNEQFF.

This chain joins TRBV27 and TRBJ2-7; TRBD2 matches at 9 bases. Germline V gene data show CDR1 as MNHEY and CDR2 as SMNVEV (reference sequence). This CDR3 has 15 amino acids. With 2 bases clipped from V and 6 bases from J, the junction kept 8 bases outside the gene matches. For the CDR3, the DNA is TGTGCCAGCAGTTTAGAGACTAGCGGTAGCGGCGAGCAGTACTTC. This encodes CASSLETSGSGEQYF.

The chain recombines TRBV7-2 with TRBJ2-5, with TRBD2 matching over 10 bases. The CDR3 length is 15 residues. The J segment lost 5 bases and the V segment lost 6 bases, leaving 9 bases of the junction unmatched. Germline assignment: CDR1 SGHTA and CDR2 FQGNSA. The CDR3 protein is CASRQLLAGIETQYF. CDR3 nucleotides: TGTGCCAGCAGGCAACTACTAGCGGGAATCGAGACCCAGTACTTC. The complete variable domain, with remaining parts taken from reference TRBV7-2 and TRBJ2-5, reads GAGVSQSPSNKVTEKGKDVELRCDPISGHTALYWYRQSLGQGLEFLIYFQGNSAPDKSGLPSDRFSAERTGGSVSTLTIQRTQQEDSAVYLCASRQLLAGIETQYFGPGTRLLVL.

Only one count was recorded for this clone. This sequence joins TRBV27 and TRBJ2-7, with TRBD1 identical over 8 bases. Per the germline V gene, CDR1 is MNHEY and CDR2 is SMNVEV (reference sequence). J lost 4 bases, V lost 6 bases, and 17 bases had no gene match. The CDR3 is 17 amino acids. This CDR3 is CASSLSGPGTGPYEQYF. The CDR3 nucleotides read TGTGCCAGCAGCTTGAGCGGCCCCGGGACAGGACCTTACGAGCAGTACTTC.

This chain joins TRBV6-4 and TRBJ2-1; TRBD2 matches at 13 bases. The CDR3 totals 15 residues. V lost 2 bases and J lost 5; bases outside the gene matches: 0. Germline V gene sequence: CDR1 MRHNA, CDR2 SNTAGT. CDR3 nucleotide sequence: TGTGCCAGCAGTGACGGGACTAGCGGGAACAATGAGCAGTTCTTC. This gives the protein CASSDGTSGNNEQFF.

V gene TRBV11-1 combines with J gene TRBJ2-1; TRBD2 agrees at 9 bases. The germline V gene encodes CDR1 SGHAT and CDR2 FQDESV (reference sequence). CDR3 length: 15 residues. Trimming took 5 bases from V and 2 from J; bases not matched to a gene: 4. For the CDR3, the DNA is TGTGCCAGCAGCCCGACTAGCGGCACCTACAATGAGCAGTTCTTC. This translates into CASSPTSGTYNEQFF.

The chain couples TRBV21-1 to TRBJ2-7; the D call of TRBD2 is as the table states it, not checked on the DNA. TRBV21-1 is flagged as a pseudogene. The CDR3 is made up of 19 amino acids. For the CDR3, the DNA is TGTGCCAGCAGCAAATGTGGGGGCGCGGCGGCGGGAGTCGAATACGAGCAGTACTTC. This sequence encodes CASSKCGGAAAGVEYEQYF.

The chain links TRBV4-1 to TRBJ2-3; D may match TRBD1 or TRBD2 (6 bases each). CDR1 and CDR2 from the germline V gene are MGHRA and YSYEKL. V lost 4 bases and J lost 4, with 15 bases in between. The CDR3 extends over 15 amino acids. The CDR3 sequence is CASSPEGGVADTQYF. DNA of the CDR3: TGCGCCAGCAGCCCTGAGGGGGGAGTCGCAGATACGCAGTATTTT.

V gene TRBV27 combines with J gene TRBJ2-7, with D unclear. Per the germline V gene, CDR1 is MNHEY and CDR2 is SMNVEV (reference sequence). The V and J ends lost 5 bases and 0 bases respectively, with 8 bases between them. This CDR3 region has 13 residues. As DNA, the CDR3 is TGTGCCAGCAGTCCCGGAAGCTCCTACGAGCAGTACTTC. Translated, it gives CASSPGSSYEQYF.

This clone was observed a handful of times. The genes are TRBV6-4 and TRBJ2-1; 7 bases line up with TRBD1. This CDR3 is 15 amino acids long. Germline V CDR1 and CDR2: MRHNA, SNTAGT. Trimming took 3 bases from V and 6 from J; bases not matched to a gene: 8. The CDR3, as DNA: TGTGCCAGCAGTGATGAGACAGGGAATATCAATGAGCAGTTCTTC. Protein product: CASSDETGNINEQFF.

This clone was counted a few times. This chain uses TRBV6-4 with TRBJ2-1, with D possibly TRBD2 on 5 matching bases. This CDR3 has 14 amino acids. Germline CDR1 reads MRHNA; CDR2 reads SNTAGT. With 0 bases removed from V and 4 bases from J, the gap between germline ends came to 7 bases. In DNA form, the CDR3 reads TGTGCCAGCAGTGACTCAGGCGGGTACAATGAGCAGTTCTTC. Its translation is CASSDSGGYNEQFF.

This chain's CDR3 is CSARQNTEAFF. CDR3 DNA: TGCAGTGCTAGACAGAACACTGAAGCTTTCTTT. This chain uses TRBV20-1 with TRBJ1-1; D unclear. The CDR3 runs 11 residues. V was cut by 2 bases and J by 1 base, with 2 bases left in between. Germline V gene lookup returns CDR1 DFQATT and CDR2 SNEGSKA (reference sequence).

This rearrangement joins TRBV7-8 to TRBJ2-1; 9 bases agree with TRBD2. Germline trimming cut 5 bases from V and 6 bases from J; bases unmatched to any gene: 8. The CDR3 totals 15 residues. Germline assignment: CDR1 SGHVS and CDR2 FQNEAQ. CDR3 in amino acids: CASSPLAGSFNEQFF. For the CDR3, the DNA is TGTGCCAGCAGCCCCCTAGCGGGAAGCTTCAATGAGCAGTTCTTC.

The CDR3 loop is CASSLDQRQGAQLRGYTF. The CDR3 DNA reads TGTGCCAGCAGCTTAGATCAGAGGCAGGGGGCGCAACTTCGTGGCTACACCTTC. The V and J genes are TRBV11-2 and TRBJ1-2; 8 bases align to TRBD1. The CDR3 is 18 amino acids. V lost 0 bases and J lost 7; bases outside the gene matches: 16. Germline V gene data show CDR1 as SGHAT and CDR2 as FQNNGV.

The chain uses TRBV11-2 and TRBJ2-5; tentatively, D is TRBD2 (5 bases). Between the trimmed V and J ends, which lost 7 bases and 3 bases, there was a span of 21 bases. The CDR3 is made up of 16 amino acids. In germline, CDR1 is SGHAT, CDR2 FQNNGV. The CDR3 loop reads CASTQSSSDGEETQYF. CDR3 DNA: TGTGCCAGCACCCAAAGCTCGAGCGACGGGGAAGAGACCCAGTACTTC. The variable domain in full, completed from reference TRBV11-2 and TRBJ2-5, reads EAGVAQSPRYKIIEKRQSVAFWCNPISGHATLYWYQQILGQGPKLLIQFQNNGVVDDSQLPKDRFSAERLKGVDSTLKIQPAKLEDSAVYLCASTQSSSDGEETQYFGPGTRLLVL.

CDR3 in DNA: TGCAGCGTCCCGCGGGCCGGTGAGCAGTTCTTC. Residues: CSVPRAGEQFF. V usage is TRBV29-1 and J usage is TRBJ2-1; D may be TRBD2 (5 bases). This CDR3 contains 11 residues. V was shortened by 6 bases and J by 9 bases, with 12 bases between the two germline ends. The V gene's germline CDR1 is SQVTM and CDR2 ANQGSEA.

Regarding this clone: One end of the junction does not line up with germline, which may come from a read error. The chain combines TRBV7-7 with TRBJ1-3; 11 bases align to TRBD1. The CDR3 totals 17 residues. Germline lookup yields CDR1 SSHAT and CDR2 FNYEAQ (reference sequence). This CDR3 is CASSLERTGGGRNTIYF. As DNA, the CDR3 is TGTGCTAGCAGCTTAGAGAGGACAGGGGGCGGCAGAAACACCATATATTTT.

As DNA, the CDR3 is TGTGCCAGCGCTCGGGAGACCCAGTACTTC. It yields the protein CASARETQYF. J is TRBJ2-5 and V is TRBV5-5, with D hard to call. The ends were cut back, 7 bases at V and 5 bases at J, with 6 bases in the middle. The CDR3 spans 10 residues. In germline, CDR1 is SGHKS, CDR2 YYEKEE (reference sequence).

This chain connects TRBV5-4 to TRBJ2-3, with 7 bases lining up with TRBD2. Germline loops: CDR1 SGHNT, CDR2 YYREEE (reference sequence). The J segment lost 1 base and the V segment lost 1 base, leaving 6 bases of the junction unmatched. CDR3 length: 16 amino acids. This chain's CDR3 is CASSLRREMGTDTQYF. CDR3 DNA: TGTGCCAGCAGCTTGAGGCGGGAGATGGGCACAGATACGCAGTATTTT.

This sequence joins TRBV9 and TRBJ1-5, with 8 bases that match TRBD1. The V gene's germline CDR1 is SGDLS and CDR2 YYNGEE. V shed 3 bases, J shed 0 bases, and the junction held 17 bases outside the gene matches. The length of the CDR3 is 20 residues. In DNA form, the CDR3 reads TGTGCCAGCAGCGCTAGGGTACGGACAGGGAGGATCGATAGCAATCAGCCCCAGCATTTT. Its translation: CASSARVRTGRIDSNQPQHF.